This TCR beta chain was identified in a study of healthy donors' naive CD4 and CD8 T cells. The CDR3 has 14 residues. Germline V lookup: CDR1 MNHEY, CDR2 SMNVEV (reference sequence). The V end lost 2 bases, the J end lost 4 bases, and 12 bases lay between the germline ends. TCR libraries were built from roughly 0.5 ug of total RNA by linear amplification. Using its own MiXCR run on the reads, TCRdb lists one record per CDR3 protein. The sample yields about 200,000 distinct CDR3 sequences, about four fifths seen once. Naive T cells were sorted: CD4+CD8-CD45RO-CD45RA+ for CD4+, CD8+CD4-CD45RA+CD27bright for CD8+.

The rearrangement joins TRBV27 to TRBJ2-7, with a possible D match to TRBD2 (5 bases). Sequenced: naive CD4+ and CD8+ T cells sorted from blood, pooled from several donors. The TCR was taken from a pool of human donors in good health; the sample pools cells from several healthy donors. CDR3 in amino acids: CASSLSGAAYEQYF. In nucleotides, the CDR3 is TGTGCCAGCAGTTTAAGTGGAGCGGCTTACGAGCAGTACTTC.